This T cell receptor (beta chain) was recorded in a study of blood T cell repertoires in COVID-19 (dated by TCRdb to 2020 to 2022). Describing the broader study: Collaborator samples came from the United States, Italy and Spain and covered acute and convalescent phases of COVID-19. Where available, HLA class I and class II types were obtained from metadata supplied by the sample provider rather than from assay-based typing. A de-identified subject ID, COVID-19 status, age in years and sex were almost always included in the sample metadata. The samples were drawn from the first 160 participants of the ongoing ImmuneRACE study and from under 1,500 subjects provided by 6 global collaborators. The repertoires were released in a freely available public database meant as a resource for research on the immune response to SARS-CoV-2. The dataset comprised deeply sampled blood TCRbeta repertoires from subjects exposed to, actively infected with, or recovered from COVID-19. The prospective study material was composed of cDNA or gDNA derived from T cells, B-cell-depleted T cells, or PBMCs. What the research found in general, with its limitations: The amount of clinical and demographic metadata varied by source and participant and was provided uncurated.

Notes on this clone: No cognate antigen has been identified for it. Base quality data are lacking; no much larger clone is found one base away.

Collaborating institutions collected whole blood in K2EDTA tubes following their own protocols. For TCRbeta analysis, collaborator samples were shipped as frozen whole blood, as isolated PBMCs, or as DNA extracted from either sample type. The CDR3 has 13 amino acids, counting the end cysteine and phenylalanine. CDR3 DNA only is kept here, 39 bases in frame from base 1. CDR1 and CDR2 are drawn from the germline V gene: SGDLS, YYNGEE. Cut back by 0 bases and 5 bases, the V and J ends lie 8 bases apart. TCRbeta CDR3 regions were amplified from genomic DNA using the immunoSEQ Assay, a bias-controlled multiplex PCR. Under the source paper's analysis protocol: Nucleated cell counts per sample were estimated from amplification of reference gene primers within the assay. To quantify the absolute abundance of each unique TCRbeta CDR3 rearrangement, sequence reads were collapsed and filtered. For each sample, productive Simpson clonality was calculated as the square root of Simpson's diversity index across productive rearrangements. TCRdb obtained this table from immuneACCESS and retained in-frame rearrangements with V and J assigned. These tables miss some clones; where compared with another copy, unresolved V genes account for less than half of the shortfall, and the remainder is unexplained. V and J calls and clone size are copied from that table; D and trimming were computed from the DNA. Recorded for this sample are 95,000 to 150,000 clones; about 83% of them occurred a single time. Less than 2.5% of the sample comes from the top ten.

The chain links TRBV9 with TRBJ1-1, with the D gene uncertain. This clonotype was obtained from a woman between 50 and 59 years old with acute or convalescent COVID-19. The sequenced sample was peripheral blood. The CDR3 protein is CASSVGGRTEAFF. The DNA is TGTGCCAGCAGCGTAGGCGGCCGAACTGAAGCTTTCTTT.